This T cell receptor (beta chain) was documented in a study of T cell repertoires in cytomegalovirus infection. For the study at large: Public signatures in TCR beta pointed to CMV infection and matching HLA type.

Using its own MiXCR run on the reads, TCRdb lists one record per CDR3 protein. The sample consists of about 770,000 distinct CDR3 sequences, about 27% of them appearing once. This CDR3 is 20 amino acids long. The germline gives CDR1 LGHDT, CDR2 YNNKEL (reference sequence). Trimming shortened V by 1 base and J by 3 bases, and 25 bases separated the two germline ends. This clonotype appeared a few times. Its antigen remains unknown. The chain joins TRBV3-1 to TRBJ1-5, with a tentative D call TRBD1 (5 bases). The material was cultured CD8+ T cells from PBMCs, obtained from culture after CMV antigen stimulation. The TCR comes from a human donor in good health (CMV status not recorded). Some clones in this sample may be carry-over from other donors' samples. Written as DNA, the CDR3 is TGTGCCAGCAGCCAAGTACCGGGGGGGATTCAGGCATTCCTCAATCAGCCCCAGCATTTT. This codes for CASSQVPGGIQAFLNQPQHF.